This passage covers 14 T cell receptor beta chains from one sample sequenced in a study of blood T cells in healthy people across ages. Primed by a sample-barcoded 5' primer and a J-beta primer mix, a second PCR proceeded for 7 to 11 cycles. TCRdb re-called the 5' RACE reads through MiXCR, storing one row per CDR3 protein. The sample has 540,000 or so distinct CDR3 sequences; about 26% are singletons. Sample: blood. The source of these receptors is a woman aged 70 to 79 in good health.

This clonotype was detected a few times. The chain has TRBV7-9 and TRBJ2-7; D is possibly TRBD2 (6 bases). The CDR3 covers 17 residues. The germline V gene encodes CDR1 SEHNR and CDR2 FQNEAQ (reference sequence). Trimming removed 5 bases at V and 2 bases at J, with 22 bases between. The CDR3, as DNA: TGTGCCAGCAGCACCCGATACTTAGCGGACCCTACCTACGAGCAGTACTTC. It codes for CASSTRYLADPTYEQYF.

The V call is TRBV2, the J call TRBJ2-1, with D possibly being TRBD2 (6 bases). The DNA end favors TRBJ2-7, so the J call may be wrong. The CDR3 consists of 16 residues. Germline V gene lookup returns CDR1 SNHLY and CDR2 FYNNEI. CDR3 sequence: CASSEGRSTGAYEQYF. The CDR3 region has the DNA TGTGCCAGCAGTGAAGGAAGGTCGACGGGAGCCTACGAGCAGTACTTC.

To note about this clonotype: The junction departs from germline at one end; a sequencing error may be responsible. The chain joins TRBV5-1 to TRBJ2-7, with D perhaps assigned TRBD1 or TRBD2 (5 bases each). This CDR3 region has 14 residues. Germline CDR1 reads SGHRS; CDR2 reads YFSETQ. CDR3 sequence (DNA): TGCGCCAGCAGCCGGGACGGAAACTCCTACGAACAGTACTTC. Amino acids: CASSRDGNSYEQYF.

The V and J genes are TRBV5-1 and TRBJ1-4; D not certain. Germline V gives CDR1 SGHRS, CDR2 YFSETQ. There are 16 residues in the CDR3. The ends were cut back, 0 bases at V and 0 bases at J, with 9 bases in the middle. CDR3 coding DNA: TGCGCCAGCAGCTTGGGCACGCATGCAACTAATGAAAAACTGTTTTTT. Its translation is CASSLGTHATNEKLFF.

V and J are TRBV7-9 and TRBJ2-3; 9 positions agree with TRBD2. This CDR3 contains 12 residues. CDR1 and CDR2 (germline): SEHNR, FQNEAQ (reference sequence). V lost 4 bases and J lost 10; bases outside the gene matches: 3. As DNA, the CDR3 is TGTGCCAGCAGCTCTAGCGGGGCATCGCAGTATTTT. This translates into CASSSSGASQYF.

The CDR3 here is CASSLVARPGSYEQYF. DNA of the CDR3: TGTGCCAGCAGCTTAGTAGCCAGGCCGGGATCCTACGAGCAGTACTTC. This sequence joins TRBV7-2 and TRBJ2-5; the D gene is possibly TRBD2 (5 bases). The end of the DNA aligns better with TRBJ2-7, so the J call may be wrong. Looked up from germline, CDR1 is SGHTA and CDR2 is FQGNSA. The CDR3 runs 16 residues.

V and J are TRBV5-1 and TRBJ1-4; 7 nucleotides align to TRBD1. Germline values: CDR1 SGHRS, CDR2 YFSETQ. Trimming cost V 4 bases and J 2 bases; bases outside gene matches: 5. This CDR3 spans 15 amino acids. The CDR3 DNA follows: TGCGCCAGCAGCCAGGGGGACGGCACTAATGAAAAACTGTTTTTT. This translates into CASSQGDGTNEKLFF.

This clonotype was observed a handful of times. This chain connects TRBV6-5 to TRBJ2-2; no clear D gene. Looked up from germline, CDR1 is MNHEY and CDR2 is SVGAGI. Trimming stripped 4 bases from V and 8 bases from J, with 11 bases between. The CDR3 sequence is 13 residues long. The CDR3 sequence: CASSWSSGGELFF. CDR3 nucleotide sequence: TGTGCCAGCAGTTGGAGTTCCGGGGGGGAGCTGTTTTTT.

This clonotype was seen only a few times. The CDR3 is CATSNIGLGQETQYF. Written as DNA, the CDR3 is TGTGCCACCAGCAATATCGGACTGGGACAAGAGACCCAGTACTTC. The chain recombines TRBV15 with TRBJ2-5; D possibly corresponds to TRBD2 (5 bases). With 4 bases removed from V and 2 bases from J, the gap between germline ends came to 14 bases. Germline values: CDR1 LNHNV, CDR2 YYDKDF (reference sequence). The CDR3 runs to 15 residues.

There are a few counts of this clonotype. V gene TRBV18 combines with J gene TRBJ1-5, with D perhaps TRBD1 (6 bases). Germline V CDR1 and CDR2: KGHSH, LQKENI. The CDR3 spans 17 residues. The V end lost 3 bases, the J end lost 0 bases, and 15 bases lay between the germline ends. The CDR3 DNA follows: TGTGCCAGCTCACCTATTAGGACAGAAAATAGCAATCAGCCCCAGCATTTT. This codes for CASSPIRTENSNQPQHF.

The J gene is TRBJ2-7, the V gene TRBV2; 9 nucleotides match TRBD1. The J call is doubtful: the DNA matches TRBJ2-5 better. The CDR3 has 15 amino acids. The germline V gene has CDR1 SNHLY and CDR2 FYNNEI. CDR3 residues: CASNRQGVKGETQYF. CDR3 nucleotide sequence: TGTGCCAGCAATCGACAGGGGGTGAAGGGAGAGACCCAGTACTTC.

In this sample, this clonotype turned up a few times. The V call is TRBV5-6, the J call TRBJ1-3; D remains unclear. The CDR3 has 15 residues. V lost 7 bases, J lost 0 bases, and 14 bases lay in between. Germline V gene sequence: CDR1 SGHDT, CDR2 YYEEEE. The CDR3 coding sequence is TGTGCCAGCTTCCGAGGCCCGAGCTCTGGAAACACCATATATTTT. It yields the protein CASFRGPSSGNTIYF.

Comment on this clonotype: Sequence at one end of the junction differs from germline and may be a read error. The CDR3 coding sequence is TGTGCCAGTAGTTCTCAGCGGGGTCGTTCGGACCAAGAGACCCGGTACTTC. This gives the protein CASSSQRGRSDQETRYF. The chain recombines TRBV19 with TRBJ2-5; 7 bases agree with TRBD2. Per the germline V gene, CDR1 is LNHDA and CDR2 is SQIVND (reference sequence). The CDR3 sequence is 17 residues long. Complete variable domain (other parts from reference TRBV19 and TRBJ2-5): DGGITQSPKYLFRKEGQNVTLSCEQNLNHDAMYWYRQDPGQGLRLIYYSQIVNDFQKGDIAEGYSVSREKKESFPLTVTSAQKNPTAFYLCASSSQRGRSDQETRYFGPGTRLLVL.

CDR3 sequence: CSAITRDSPYEQYF. The CDR3 coding sequence is TGCAGTGCTATAACCCGGGACAGCCCCTACGAGCAGTACTTC. The V gene is TRBV20-1, the J gene TRBJ2-5, with TRBD1 matching over 7 bases. Matching the DNA end better, TRBJ2-7 makes the J call doubtful. The CDR3 runs to 14 residues. Germline V lookup: CDR1 DFQATT, CDR2 SNEGSKA (reference sequence).